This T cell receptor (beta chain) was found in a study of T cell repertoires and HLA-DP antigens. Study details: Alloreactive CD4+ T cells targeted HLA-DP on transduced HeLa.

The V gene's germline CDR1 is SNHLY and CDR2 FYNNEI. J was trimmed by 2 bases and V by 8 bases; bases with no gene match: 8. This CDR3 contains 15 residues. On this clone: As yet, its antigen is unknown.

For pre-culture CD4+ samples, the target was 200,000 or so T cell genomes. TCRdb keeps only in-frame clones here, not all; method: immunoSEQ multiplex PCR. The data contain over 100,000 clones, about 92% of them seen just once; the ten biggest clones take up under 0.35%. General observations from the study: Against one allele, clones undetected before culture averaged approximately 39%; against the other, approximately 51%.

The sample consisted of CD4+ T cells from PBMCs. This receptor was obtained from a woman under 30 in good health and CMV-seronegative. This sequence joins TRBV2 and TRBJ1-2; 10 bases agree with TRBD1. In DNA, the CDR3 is TGTGCCAGCTGGGGACAGGGGACCAAAAACTATGGCTACACCTTC. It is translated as CASWGQGTKNYGYTF.